The next 3 T cell receptor beta chains were all read from a single sample in a study of blood T cell repertoires in COVID-19. Method: immunoSEQ multiplex PCR; TCRdb's copy keeps in-frame clones and lacks some. This sample has around 100,000 clones, with 88% found just once. The source material was peripheral blood. Receptors originate from a human donor in a cohort sampled during active COVID-19.

The chain carries TRBV15 and TRBJ2-1, with 15 bases fitting TRBD2. The CDR3 contains 16 residues. Trimming at V came to 3 bases and at J to 15 bases, leaving 12 bases not matched to a gene. The germline V gene encodes CDR1 LNHNV and CDR2 YYDKDF (reference sequence). The CDR3 DNA follows: TGTGCCACCAGCAGGTGGACTAGCGGGGGGGCCAGTAATACGTTCTTC. Protein sequence: CATSRWTSGGASNTFF.

This chain links TRBV11-2 with TRBJ2-7; maybe TRBD2 (5 bases). Germline CDR1 SGHAT, CDR2 FQNNGV. Trimming pared 5 bases from V and 1 base from J, leaving 12 bases between. This CDR3 is built from 14 residues. The CDR3: CASSRGLPSYEQYF. The CDR3, as DNA: TGTGCCAGCAGCCGCGGACTGCCTTCCTACGAGCAGTACTTC.

The chain links TRBV12-5 to TRBJ2-5; D unresolved. V shed 1 base and J shed 4 bases, with 7 bases lying between them. There are 13 residues in the CDR3. Germline CDR1 LGHNT, CDR2 FRNRAP. The CDR3 spells CASGLGFGETQYF. The CDR3 bases are TGTGCTAGTGGTTTGGGGTTCGGAGAGACCCAGTACTTC.